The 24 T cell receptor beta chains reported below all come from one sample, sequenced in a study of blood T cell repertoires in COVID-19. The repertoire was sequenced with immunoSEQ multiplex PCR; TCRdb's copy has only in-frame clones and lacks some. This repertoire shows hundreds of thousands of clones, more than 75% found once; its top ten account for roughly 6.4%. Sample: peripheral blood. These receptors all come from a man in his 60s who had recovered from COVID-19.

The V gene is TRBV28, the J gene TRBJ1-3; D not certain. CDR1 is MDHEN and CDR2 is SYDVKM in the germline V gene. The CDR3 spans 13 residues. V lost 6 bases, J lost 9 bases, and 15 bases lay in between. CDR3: CASRGPGRGTIYF. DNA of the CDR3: TGTGCCAGCAGGGGCCCCGGGCGGGGCACCATATATTTT.

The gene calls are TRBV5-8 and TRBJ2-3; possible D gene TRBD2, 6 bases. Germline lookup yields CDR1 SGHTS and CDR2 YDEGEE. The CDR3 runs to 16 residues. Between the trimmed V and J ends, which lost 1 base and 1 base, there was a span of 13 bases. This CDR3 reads CASSLFIAEGTDTQYF. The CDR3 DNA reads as TGTGCCAGCAGCTTGTTCATAGCGGAGGGCACAGATACGCAGTATTTT.

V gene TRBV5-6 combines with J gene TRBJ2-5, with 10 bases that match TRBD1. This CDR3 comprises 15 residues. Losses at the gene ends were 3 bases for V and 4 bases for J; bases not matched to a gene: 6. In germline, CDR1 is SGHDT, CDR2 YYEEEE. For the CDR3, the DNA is TGTGCCAGCAGCTCCCCCCGGACAGGGGGAGAGACCCAGTACTTC. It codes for CASSSPRTGGETQYF.

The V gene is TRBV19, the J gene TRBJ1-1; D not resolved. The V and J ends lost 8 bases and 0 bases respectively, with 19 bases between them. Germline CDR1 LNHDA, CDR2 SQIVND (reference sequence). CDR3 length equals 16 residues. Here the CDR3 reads CASHLGGLGVNTEAFF. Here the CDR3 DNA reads TGTGCCAGTCACCTGGGAGGGCTCGGGGTGAACACTGAAGCTTTCTTT.

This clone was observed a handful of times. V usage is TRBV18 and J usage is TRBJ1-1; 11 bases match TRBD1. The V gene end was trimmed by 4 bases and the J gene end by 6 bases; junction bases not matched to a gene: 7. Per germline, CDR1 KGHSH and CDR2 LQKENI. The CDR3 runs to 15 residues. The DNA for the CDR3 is TGTGCCAGCTCACGAGGGACAGGGGGAGGATCTGAAGCTTTCTTT. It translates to CASSRGTGGGSEAFF.

The CDR3 region has the DNA TGTGCCAGTAGTATCTCAGGGTCGGTCTATGGCTACACCTTC. This encodes CASSISGSVYGYTF. The V and J genes are TRBV19 and TRBJ1-2, with a possible D match to TRBD1 (5 bases). There are 14 residues in the CDR3. V lost 3 bases, J lost 4 bases, and 12 bases lay in between. Germline values: CDR1 LNHDA, CDR2 SQIVND (reference sequence).

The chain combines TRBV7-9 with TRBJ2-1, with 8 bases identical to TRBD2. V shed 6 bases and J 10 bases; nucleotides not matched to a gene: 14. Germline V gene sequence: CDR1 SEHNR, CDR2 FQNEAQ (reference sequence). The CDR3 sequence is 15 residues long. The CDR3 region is CASRSGTSIFEEQFF. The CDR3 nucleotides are TGTGCCAGCAGATCCGGGACTAGTATATTTGAGGAGCAGTTCTTC.

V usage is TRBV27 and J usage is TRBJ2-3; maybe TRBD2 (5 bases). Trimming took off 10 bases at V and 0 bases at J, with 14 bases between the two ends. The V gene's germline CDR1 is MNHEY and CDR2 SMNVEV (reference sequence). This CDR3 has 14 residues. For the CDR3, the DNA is TGTGCCACCCACCCAGGACTTAGCACAGATACGCAGTATTTT. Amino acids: CATHPGLSTDTQYF.

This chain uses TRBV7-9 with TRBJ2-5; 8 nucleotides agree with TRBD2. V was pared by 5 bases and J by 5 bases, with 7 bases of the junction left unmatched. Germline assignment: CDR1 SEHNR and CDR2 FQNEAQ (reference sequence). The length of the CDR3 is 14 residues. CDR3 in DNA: TGTGCCAGCAGCCTAGAGCGGGGGTGGGAGACCCAGTACTTC. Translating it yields CASSLERGWETQYF. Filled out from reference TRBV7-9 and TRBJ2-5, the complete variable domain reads DTGVSQNPRHKITKRGQNVTFRCDPISEHNRLYWYRQTLGQGPEFLTYFQNEAQLEKSRLLSDRFSAERPKGSFSTLEIQRTEQGDSAMYLCASSLERGWETQYFGPGTRLLVL.

The CDR3 DNA reads TGTGCCAGCAGCCCCCGGTTGGTAGCGGGCTCCTACAATGAGCAGTTCTTC. Protein sequence: CASSPRLVAGSYNEQFF. This chain links TRBV7-3 with TRBJ2-1, with 7 positions matching TRBD2. This CDR3 comprises 17 residues. Per the germline V gene, CDR1 is SGHTA and CDR2 is FQGTGA. Losses at the gene ends were 5 bases for V and 0 bases for J; bases not matched to a gene: 10.

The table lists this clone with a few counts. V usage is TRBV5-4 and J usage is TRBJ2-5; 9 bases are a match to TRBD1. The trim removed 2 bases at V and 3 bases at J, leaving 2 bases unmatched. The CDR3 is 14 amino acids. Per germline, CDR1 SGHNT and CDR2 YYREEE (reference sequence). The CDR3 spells CASSLQGAEETQYF. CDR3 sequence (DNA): TGTGCCAGCAGCTTACAGGGGGCTGAAGAGACCCAGTACTTC.

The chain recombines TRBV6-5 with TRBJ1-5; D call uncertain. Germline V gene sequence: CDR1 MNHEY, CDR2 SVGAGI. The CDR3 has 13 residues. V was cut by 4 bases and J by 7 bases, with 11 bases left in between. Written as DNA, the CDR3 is TGTGCCAGCAGTTTAAACTACCAACAGCCCCAGCATTTT. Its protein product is CASSLNYQQPQHF.

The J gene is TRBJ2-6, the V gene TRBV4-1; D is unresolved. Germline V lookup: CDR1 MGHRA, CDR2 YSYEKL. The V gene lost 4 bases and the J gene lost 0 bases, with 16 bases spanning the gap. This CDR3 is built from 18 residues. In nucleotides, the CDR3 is TGCGCCAGCAGCCCCGATTTAGTAAGTACCTCTGGGGCCAACGTCCTGACTTTC. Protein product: CASSPDLVSTSGANVLTF.

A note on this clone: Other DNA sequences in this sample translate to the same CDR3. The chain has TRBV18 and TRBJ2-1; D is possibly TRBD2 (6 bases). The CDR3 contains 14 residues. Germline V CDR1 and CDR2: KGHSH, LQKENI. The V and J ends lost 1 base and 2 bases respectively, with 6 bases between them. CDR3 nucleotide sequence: TGTGCCAGCTCACCACGGGGGGCCTACAATGAGCAGTTCTTC. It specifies CASSPRGAYNEQFF.

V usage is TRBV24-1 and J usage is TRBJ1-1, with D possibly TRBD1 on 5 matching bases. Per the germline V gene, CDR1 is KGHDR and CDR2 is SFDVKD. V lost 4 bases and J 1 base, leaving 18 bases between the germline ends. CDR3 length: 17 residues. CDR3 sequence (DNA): TGTGCCACCAGTGACCCCTCACCCGGAGGGGAGAACACTGAAGCTTTCTTT. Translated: CATSDPSPGGENTEAFF.

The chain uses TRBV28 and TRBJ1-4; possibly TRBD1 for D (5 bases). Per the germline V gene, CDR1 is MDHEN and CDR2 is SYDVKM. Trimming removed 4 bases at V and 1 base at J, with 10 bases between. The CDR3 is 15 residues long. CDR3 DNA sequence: TGTGCCAGCAGTTACAGGACCCAAACTAATGAAAAACTGTTTTTT. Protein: CASSYRTQTNEKLFF.

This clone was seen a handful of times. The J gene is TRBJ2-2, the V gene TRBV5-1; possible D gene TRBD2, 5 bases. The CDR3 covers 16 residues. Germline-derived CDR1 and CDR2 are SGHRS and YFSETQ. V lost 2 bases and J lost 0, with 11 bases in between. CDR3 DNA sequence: TGCGCCAGCAGCTTCGGGCTAGCCACGAACACCGGGGAGCTGTTTTTT. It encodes CASSFGLATNTGELFF.

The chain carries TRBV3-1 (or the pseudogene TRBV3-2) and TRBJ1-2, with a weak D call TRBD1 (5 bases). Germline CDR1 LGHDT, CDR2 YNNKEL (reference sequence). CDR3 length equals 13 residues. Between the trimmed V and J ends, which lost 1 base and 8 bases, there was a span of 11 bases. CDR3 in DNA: TGTGCCAGCAGCCAAGTAGGGGTGGAGGGCTACACCTTC. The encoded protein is CASSQVGVEGYTF.

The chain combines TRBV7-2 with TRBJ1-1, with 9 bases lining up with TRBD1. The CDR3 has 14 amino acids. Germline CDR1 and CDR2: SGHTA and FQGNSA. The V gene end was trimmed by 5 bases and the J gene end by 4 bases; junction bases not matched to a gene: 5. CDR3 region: CASSTDRGGTEAFF. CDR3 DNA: TGTGCCAGCAGCACGGACAGGGGAGGCACTGAAGCTTTCTTT.

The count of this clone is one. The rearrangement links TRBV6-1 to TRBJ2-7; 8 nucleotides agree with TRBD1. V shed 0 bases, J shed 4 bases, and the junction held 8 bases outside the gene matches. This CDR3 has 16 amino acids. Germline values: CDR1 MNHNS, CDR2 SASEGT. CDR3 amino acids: CASSEAAAGGRYEQYF. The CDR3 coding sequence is TGTGCCAGCAGTGAAGCCGCCGCAGGGGGCCGGTACGAGCAGTACTTC.

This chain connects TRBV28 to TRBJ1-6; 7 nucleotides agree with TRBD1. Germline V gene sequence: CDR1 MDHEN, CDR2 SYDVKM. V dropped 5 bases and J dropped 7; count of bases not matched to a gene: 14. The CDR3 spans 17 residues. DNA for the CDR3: TGTGCCAGCAGTCCGGCGACAGGGAACAAAGTGAATTCACCCCTCCACTTT. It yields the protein CASSPATGNKVNSPLHF. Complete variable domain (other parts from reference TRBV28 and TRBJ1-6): DVKVTQSSRYLVKRTGEKVFLECVQDMDHENMFWYRQDPGLGLRLIYFSYDVKMKEKGDIPEGYSVSREKKERFSLILESASTNQTSMYLCASSPATGNKVNSPLHFGNGTRLTVT.

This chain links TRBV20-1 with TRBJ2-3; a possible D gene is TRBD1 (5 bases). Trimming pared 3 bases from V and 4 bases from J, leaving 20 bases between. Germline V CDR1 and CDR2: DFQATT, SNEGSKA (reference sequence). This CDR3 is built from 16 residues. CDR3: CSASPTTRLRADTQYF. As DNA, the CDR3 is TGCAGTGCTAGTCCCACCACGCGACTCAGGGCAGATACGCAGTATTTT.

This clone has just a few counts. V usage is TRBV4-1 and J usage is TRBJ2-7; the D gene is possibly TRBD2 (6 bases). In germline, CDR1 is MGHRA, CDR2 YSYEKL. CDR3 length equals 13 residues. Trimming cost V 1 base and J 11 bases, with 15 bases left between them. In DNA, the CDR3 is TGCGCCAGCAGCCAAGCGCGGGACCCGCGGAAGTACTTC. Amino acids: CASSQARDPRKYF.

The CDR3 loop is CASTRRVGLTNEKLFF. The CDR3 DNA follows: TGTGCCAGCACCCGAAGGGTGGGACTCACTAATGAAAAACTGTTTTTT. The chain carries TRBV2 and TRBJ1-4, with a weak D call TRBD1 (5 bases). The CDR3 is 16 amino acids. CDR1 is SNHLY, CDR2 FYNNEI, per germline. V gave up 7 bases and J gave up 2 bases, with 17 bases separating them.